This T cell receptor (beta chain) was captured by sequencing in a study of CD8 T cells in Susac syndrome (dated by TCRdb to between 2017 and 2020). In the study overall: Of the Susac syndrome patients who were sequenced, 5 or 6 had clinically active disease and roughly eight were in clinical remission. At blood withdrawal, Susac syndrome patients were therapy-naive, treated with corticosteroids (with IVIg additionally given to some), or treated with IVIg alone. Repertoire sequencing was used to test whether CD8+ T cell activation and differentiation in Susac syndrome was antigen driven. The clonality of the CD8+ T cell repertoire was compared across about a dozen healthy donors, around 14 Susac syndrome patients and about 16 multiple sclerosis patients.

High-throughput TCR beta sequencing profiled peripheral blood CD8+ and CD4+ T cells from healthy donors, Susac syndrome patients and multiple sclerosis patients. Recently defined diagnostic criteria for definite or probable disease were met by the Susac syndrome patients. CD8+ TEMRA cells were enriched by FACS, while bulk CD8+ and CD4+ T cells were purified by magnetic negative isolation. Blood was drawn into EDTA tubes, processed within 24 hours, and PBMCs were isolated by density gradient centrifugation. PBMCs destined for TCR sequencing were cryopreserved in liquid nitrogen and later thawed in a 37 °C water bath. Purity of sorted or isolated CD4+, CD8+ and CD8+ TEMRA cells was at least 90%. The germline V gene encodes CDR1 SQVTM and CDR2 ANQGSEA. Spanning cysteine to phenylalanine, the CDR3 consists of 12 amino acids. Solely the CDR3 DNA is kept, with 36 bases framed from the first base. Clipping removes 5 bases from V and 3 bases from J, with 4 as the unmatched junction base count.

Of note for this clonotype: The specificity of this receptor is unknown. No base qualities exist here, and no much larger clone lies one base off it.

RNA was extracted using the RNeasy kit, and about 0.5 to 1 microgram was reverse transcribed with random hexamers. The immunoSEQ multiplex PCR assay, covering 54 Vbeta and 13 Jbeta segments, was used to amplify TCR beta CDR3 regions. PCR amplification bias was corrected by using a synthetic template baseline for primer optimization and computational correction. The study's processing was this. Reads were annotated to V, D and J genes per IMGT and analyzed with immunoSEQ Analyzer, keeping only productive sequences. To calculate clonality, Shannon entropy was normalized by log2 of the number of productive unique sequences and then subtracted from one. For each patient and control, public and private clones were evaluated among the 100 most prevalent clones. Susac-specific clones were defined as absent from healthy and MS cohorts, roughly 1,100 published viral clones and other ImmuneACCESS disease sequences. Through fastp at Q25 and MiXCR, TCRdb rebuilt clones from the public reads, retaining in-frame beta chains. When rows share a CDR3 protein, they turn into one entry using the most common DNA and genes. It is TCRdb's table, rather than the study itself, that gives the V and J calls and clone size. This sample holds about 100,000 distinct CDR3 sequences; roughly 96% were observed only once. The top ten clonotypes cover around 0.3% of the sample.

General findings and caveats noted by the study authors: Some 17 Susac-specific public clones were identified in the total CD8+ repertoire, and four to six Susac-specific public clones were identified in the CD8+ TEMRA repertoire. CD8+ repertoires in Susac syndrome showed clonal expansion, which was highest in CD8+ TEMRA cells and was greater in clinically active patients than in remitting patients. The study acknowledged that relatively few individuals were included in the TCR sequencing and HLA analysis.

The clonotype originates from a human donor with Susac syndrome. Material: CD8+ T cells from PBMCs. Recombination linked TRBV29-1 to TRBJ2-7; TRBD1 aligns with 7 central bases. Here is the DNA: TGCAGCGTTACAGGGGAAAACTACGAGCAGTACTTC. Its translation reads: CSVTGENYEQYF.